The sequence of this TCR beta chain was determined in a study of T-cell memory formation after mild COVID-19. As for the study in general: The TCR clusters were mostly specific to one donor. Study results and limitations: Those CD4+ clones that contracted were mainly in CM and EM (CD8+ ones in EMRA).

TCRdb re-analysed the 5' RACE reads in MiXCR, keeping a single row per CDR3 protein. The table lists about 340,000 distinct CDR3 sequences, roughly 15% of them singletons. The CDR3 has 14 residues. Germline V gene lookup returns CDR1 SGHVS and CDR2 FQNEAQ. V was trimmed by 5 bases and J by 4 bases, leaving 13 bases between them. This clonotype was found a few times. Its antigen is not known. This rearrangement joins TRBV7-8 to TRBJ2-3, with D uncertain. Sequenced sample: PBMCs or a T cell subset sorted from them (not recorded which). This TCR derives from a man aged 18 to 35 who had mild COVID-19 (a few samples of this study predate the infection). Cell type and time point are not known. As DNA, the CDR3 is TGTGCCAGCAGCCAAAACACAGCAGCAGATACGCAGTATTTT. Translation gives CASSQNTAADTQYF. Full variable domain (missing parts from reference TRBV7-8 and TRBJ2-3): GAGVSQSPRYKVAKRGQDVALRCDPISGHVSLFWYQQALGQGPEFLTYFQNEAQLDKSGLPSDRFFAERPEGSVSTLKIQRTQQEDSAVYLCASSQNTAADTQYFGPGTRLTVL.